These 14 T cell receptor beta chains were all obtained from the same sample, sequenced in a study of T-cell reconstitution after alpha-beta-depleted transplantation in children. Preparation of the TCRbeta library used unique molecular identifiers. TCRdb itself ran the PCR reads through MiXCR, one entry per CDR3 protein. This table has approximately 650,000 distinct CDR3 sequences, around 14% appearing once. The specimen comprised PBMCs, sampled before TCRalphabeta/CD19-depleted stem cell transplant. The receptor set was obtained from a girl aged 2 to 10 with congenital amegakaryocytic thrombocytopenia, due to receive a stem cell transplant.

There are many counts of this clonotype. V usage is TRBV6-5 and J usage is TRBJ1-4; 7 nucleotides agree with TRBD1. V trimming: 0 bases; J trimming: 4 bases; junction bases outside the gene matches: 2. In germline, CDR1 is MNHEY, CDR2 SVGAGI. The CDR3 has 15 amino acids. The CDR3 loop is CASSYSTGYNEKLFF. The DNA for the CDR3 is TGTGCCAGCAGTTACTCGACAGGGTATAATGAAAAACTGTTTTTT.

The chain couples TRBV18 to TRBJ2-3; D may match TRBD1 or TRBD2 (5 bases each). The V gene's germline CDR1 is KGHSH and CDR2 LQKENI. The V end lost 2 bases, the J end lost 3 bases, and 15 bases lay between the germline ends. The CDR3 length is 16 residues. The CDR3 reads CASSPVMGVGTDTQYF. CDR3 nucleotides: TGTGCCAGCTCACCAGTTATGGGGGTTGGGACAGATACGCAGTATTTT.

V usage is TRBV5-1 and J usage is TRBJ2-1; 8 bases align to TRBD2. The CDR3 loop spans 15 amino acids. Losses at the gene ends were 4 bases for V and 2 bases for J; bases not matched to a gene: 5. The germline V gene encodes CDR1 SGHRS and CDR2 YFSETQ. In DNA, the CDR3 is TGCGCCAGCAGCGGAACAGCGGGGGCCTACAATGAGCAGTTCTTC. Protein product: CASSGTAGAYNEQFF.

This clonotype was seen a few times. The V call is TRBV20-1, the J call TRBJ2-7; no reliable D call. Germline CDR1 and CDR2: DFQATT and SNEGSKA (reference sequence). V lost 1 base, J lost 1 base, and 8 bases lay in between. The CDR3 contains 13 residues. CDR3 in amino acids: CSARGLISYEQYF. For the CDR3, the DNA is TGCAGTGCTAGAGGATTAATTTCCTACGAGCAGTACTTC.

The chain employs TRBV12-5 and TRBJ1-5; 7 bases align to TRBD1. The CDR3 is made up of 16 amino acids. After removal of 1 base from V and 4 bases from J, the junction contained 7 bases not matched to a gene. Germline loops: CDR1 LGHNT, CDR2 FRNRAP. In nucleotides, the CDR3 is TGTGCTAGTGGTTTGGCCTGGACAGGCCGAAATCAGCCCCAGCATTTT. This sequence encodes CASGLAWTGRNQPQHF.

Ten or more counts support this clonotype. The J gene is TRBJ1-2, the V gene TRBV7-9; 11 bases line up with TRBD1. This CDR3 is built from 13 residues. The V segment lost 8 bases and the J segment 4 bases; nucleotides outside the gene matches: 3. In germline, CDR1 is SEHNR, CDR2 FQNEAQ (reference sequence). Here the CDR3 reads CASGTGGGYGYTF. The CDR3 nucleotides read TGTGCCAGCGGGACAGGGGGAGGCTATGGCTACACCTTC. The whole variable domain, filled in from reference TRBV7-9 and TRBJ1-2, reads DTGVSQNPRHKITKRGQNVTFRCDPISEHNRLYWYRQTLGQGPEFLTYFQNEAQLEKSRLLSDRFSAERPKGSFSTLEIQRTEQGDSAMYLCASGTGGGYGYTFGSGTRLTVV.

This clonotype was counted ten times or more. The chain recombines TRBV20-1 with TRBJ2-3; 8 bases are a match to TRBD2. From germline, CDR1 is DFQATT and CDR2 SNEGSKA (reference sequence). This CDR3 has 13 residues. The CDR3 DNA reads TGCAGGGGATCCGGACTAGCAGCAGATACGCAGTATTTT. This gives the protein CRGSGLAADTQYF.

The sample holds many counts of this clonotype. This sequence joins TRBV6-5 and TRBJ1-2; possibly TRBD1 for D (6 bases). Trimming removed 4 bases at V and 1 base at J, with 25 bases between. The germline V gene encodes CDR1 MNHEY and CDR2 SVGAGI. The CDR3 is 19 residues long. The CDR3 reads CASSSLIWATGTLNYGYTF. As DNA, the CDR3 is TGTGCCAGCAGTTCCCTTATATGGGCAACCGGGACACTTAACTATGGCTACACCTTC.

This clonotype was counted many times. This sequence joins TRBV5-1 and TRBJ2-2; D perhaps matches TRBD1 (6 bases). CDR1 is SGHRS and CDR2 is YFSETQ in the germline V gene. The germline V and J ends were trimmed by 2 bases and 5 bases, with 16 bases remaining between them. The CDR3 is 16 residues long. CDR3 sequence (DNA): TGCGCCAGCAGCTTTTATGGGGGCGCGAGTACCGGGGAGCTGTTTTTT. Its translation is CASSFYGGASTGELFF.

This clonotype came up many times. The chain uses TRBV6-4 and TRBJ2-5, with 10 bases that match TRBD2. The germline CDR1 and CDR2 sequences are MRHNA and SNTAGT. CDR3 length: 16 amino acids. V trimming: 4 bases; J trimming: 2 bases; junction bases outside the gene matches: 7. The CDR3 sequence is CASSVTLAGIQETQYF. The CDR3, as DNA: TGTGCCAGCAGTGTAACACTAGCGGGGATACAAGAGACCCAGTACTTC.

This clonotype came up a few times. The V gene is TRBV20-1, the J gene TRBJ2-3; D is undetermined. Trimming shortened V by 4 bases and J by 0 bases, and 14 bases separated the two germline ends. The CDR3 contains 15 residues. Germline CDR1 is DFQATT and CDR2 is SNEGSKA (reference sequence). This CDR3 reads CSANLLGLSTDTQYF. The CDR3 DNA is TGCAGTGCTAACTTACTGGGCCTAAGCACAGATACGCAGTATTTT.

This clonotype was detected a few times. The CDR3 DNA reads as TGTGCCAGCAGCTACCGGGACAGGGGTATCGATGAGCAGTTCTTC. Translating it yields CASSYRDRGIDEQFF. The chain has TRBV7-6 and TRBJ2-1; 10 nucleotides match TRBD1. The CDR3 extends over 15 amino acids. Germline CDR1 is SGHVS and CDR2 is FNYEAQ. Trimming took 4 bases from V and 8 from J; bases not matched to a gene: 8.

This clonotype was observed many times. This chain uses TRBV29-1 with TRBJ2-7, with D possibly matching TRBD1 (5 bases). V was shortened by 4 bases and J by 0 bases, with 13 bases between the two germline ends. The CDR3 is made up of 14 amino acids. Germline CDR1 is SQVTM and CDR2 is ANQGSEA. The CDR3 DNA is TGCAGCGTTGGGGGCCAGGTTAGCTCCTACGAGCAGTACTTC. It is translated as CSVGGQVSSYEQYF.

The rearrangement joins TRBV10-3 to TRBJ2-5; the D is unclear. Germline CDR1 and CDR2: ENHRY and SYGVKD. The CDR3 is 13 residues long. The V end lost 2 bases, the J end lost 1 base, and 5 bases lay between the germline ends. In DNA form, the CDR3 reads TGTGCCATCAGTGAGGACGGCCAAGAGACCCAGTACTTC. This codes for CAISEDGQETQYF.